This T cell receptor (beta chain) was identified in a study of T cell changes during pregnancy in multiple sclerosis. The germline gives CDR1 SNHLY, CDR2 FYNNEI. The CDR3 spans 17 residues. The trim removed 6 bases at V and 2 bases at J, leaving 7 bases unmatched. Generated by immunoSEQ multiplex PCR, the TCRdb table keeps only in-frame clones and is missing some. The table records more than 80,000 clones, 90% to 95% of them present only once. The source is a female donor in good health, serving as a control in a pregnancy study. Some clones in this sample may be carry-over from other donors' samples. This sequence joins TRBV2 and TRBJ2-3, with TRBD2 matching 14 bases. Material: PBMCs, obtained in the first trimester of pregnancy. CDR3 coding DNA: TGTGCCAGCAGGACGGGACTAGCGGGGGTCTACACAGATACGCAGTATTTT. Translating gives CASRTGLAGVYTDTQYF.